Each of the 24 T cell receptor beta chains below was sequenced from the same sample in a study of blood T cell repertoires in COVID-19 (dated by TCRdb to about 2020). Library preparation used the immunoSEQ multiplex PCR assay. Here the immuneACCESS table is served through TCRdb, limited to in-frame sequences with V and J called. Missing clones are a known gap in these copies; in checked studies unresolved V genes cover under half, and the rest lacks a known reason. Across this sample there are approximately 190,000 clones, with 86% seen only once. Approximately 23% of the sample belongs to the ten largest clones. Sequencing was done on a sample of PBMCs or T cells enriched from blood (not recorded which). The receptors come from a woman aged 40 to 50 in a cohort exposed to, infected with or recovered from COVID-19 (not recorded which).

This clone has a count of ten or more. The chain recombines TRBV10-3 with TRBJ1-2, with a tentative D call TRBD1 (6 bases). This CDR3 has 15 amino acids. The germline gives CDR1 ENHRY, CDR2 SYGVKD. Trimming left V 8 bases short and J 4 bases short, with 20 bases between. This CDR3 reads CAIGGDRYNPYGYTF. The CDR3 bases are TGTGCCATCGGGGGCGACAGGTACAATCCCTATGGCTACACCTTC.

This chain uses TRBV30 with TRBJ2-7, with 9 positions matching TRBD1. The CDR3 totals 13 residues. V was clipped by 5 bases and J by 3 bases; unmatched bases: 5. Germline CDR1 and CDR2: GTSNPN and SVGIG (reference sequence). The CDR3 coding sequence is TGTGCCTGGGAGGTGGGACAGGGCTACGAGCAGTACTTC. Protein: CAWEVGQGYEQYF.

The genes are TRBV30 and TRBJ2-1; D is perhaps TRBD2 (10 bases). This CDR3 has 15 amino acids. Germline CDR1 GTSNPN, CDR2 SVGIG (reference sequence). For the CDR3, the DNA is TGTGCTAGGACAGGGGCTAGCGGGAGATACAATGAGCAGTTCTTC. Translated: CARTGASGRYNEQFF.

The chain combines TRBV11-3 with TRBJ1-2; TRBD1 matches at 7 bases. The CDR3 loop spans 15 amino acids. The germline CDR1 and CDR2 sequences are SGHNT and YENEEA. Trimming took 5 bases from V and 0 from J; bases not matched to a gene: 6. This chain's CDR3 is CASSKGQLANYGYTF. As DNA, the CDR3 is TGTGCCAGCAGCAAGGGACAGCTAGCTAACTATGGCTACACCTTC.

V gene TRBV10-3 combines with J gene TRBJ1-2; D is undetermined. V was trimmed by 4 bases and J by 4 bases, leaving 10 bases between them. Germline-derived CDR1 and CDR2 are ENHRY and SYGVKD. This CDR3 spans 13 amino acids. The CDR3 is CAISASGLYGYTF. The CDR3 region has the DNA TGTGCCATCAGTGCATCAGGTCTCTATGGCTACACCTTC.

This clone was recorded only once. Distinct nucleotide sequences in the sample also encode this CDR3. CDR3 sequence (DNA): TGTGCCAGCAGCTTAGGAACAGGGGGCTATGGCTACACCTTC. Translation: CASSLGTGGYGYTF. This rearrangement joins TRBV7-9 to TRBJ1-2; 8 bases are shared with TRBD1. After removal of 1 base from V and 4 bases from J, the junction contained 2 bases not matched to a gene. The CDR3 runs 14 residues. Germline CDR1 and CDR2: SEHNR and FQNEAQ (reference sequence).

This clone has a single count. The rearrangement joins TRBV7-9 to TRBJ2-2, with 9 bases lining up with TRBD2. This CDR3 contains 16 residues. With 6 bases clipped from V and 3 bases from J, the junction kept 8 bases outside the gene matches. The V gene's germline CDR1 is SEHNR and CDR2 FQNEAQ (reference sequence). The DNA for the CDR3 is TGTGCCAGCAGTTCTCCGGGCGGGAGGGACACCGGGGAGCTGTTTTTT. Translating it yields CASSSPGGRDTGELFF.

In its sample, this clone was seen a few times. V is TRBV19 and J is TRBJ1-2, with 11 bases that match TRBD1. CDR1 and CDR2 (germline): LNHDA, SQIVND (reference sequence). This CDR3 is 18 amino acids long. After removal of 4 bases from V and 4 bases from J, the junction contained 14 bases not matched to a gene. As DNA, the CDR3 is TGTGCCAGTAGTACCCCCCGAGGACAGGGGGCGGGAGGCTATGGCTACACCTTC. This gives the protein CASSTPRGQGAGGYGYTF.

The V call is TRBV3-1 (or the pseudogene TRBV3-2), the J call TRBJ1-2; D possibly corresponds to TRBD1 (6 bases). The CDR3 is 11 amino acids. Germline CDR1 reads LGHDT; CDR2 reads YNNKEL (reference sequence). V was cut by 3 bases and J by 7 bases, with 6 bases left in between. Here the CDR3 DNA reads TGTGCCAGCAGCCAGACAGGTGGCTACACCTTC. This gives the protein CASSQTGGYTF.

V and J are TRBV7-9 and TRBJ2-7; 12 bases are shared with TRBD2. V shed 1 base and J 4 bases; nucleotides not matched to a gene: 2. Looked up from germline, CDR1 is SEHNR and CDR2 is FQNEAQ (reference sequence). This CDR3 contains 15 residues. CDR3 region: CASSLETSGSYEQYF. The CDR3 DNA is TGTGCCAGCAGCTTAGAGACTAGCGGGAGTTACGAGCAGTACTTC.

The chain recombines TRBV5-8 with TRBJ1-1; D not resolved. The CDR3 is 13 residues long. Between the trimmed V and J ends, which lost 4 bases and 10 bases, there was a span of 17 bases. CDR1 and CDR2 from the germline V gene are SGHTS and YDEGEE. The CDR3 DNA reads TGTGCCAGCAGCCCCCAGCTACGGCTAGGAGCTTTCTTT. Protein product: CASSPQLRLGAFF. The full variable domain, rest sourced from reference TRBV5-8 and TRBJ1-1, is EAGVTQSPTHLIKTRGQQATLRCSPISGHTSVYWYQQALGLGLQFLLWYDEGEERNRGNFPPRFSGRQFPNYSSELNVNALELEDSALYLCASSPQLRLGAFFGQGTRLTVV.

The chain joins TRBV12-3 or TRBV12-4 to TRBJ2-3; D perhaps matches TRBD2 (5 bases). V was trimmed by 5 bases and J by 5 bases, leaving 11 bases between them. This CDR3 has 13 amino acids. The CDR3 spells CASSHTAEDTQYF. The CDR3, as DNA: TGTGCCAGCAGTCACACAGCGGAAGATACGCAGTATTTT.

CDR3 DNA sequence: TGTGCCAGCAGTGAACCGGTAGGGGTAGGCACAGATACGCAGTATTTT. It is translated as CASSEPVGVGTDTQYF. The chain couples TRBV25-1 to TRBJ2-3, with a possible D match to TRBD1 (5 bases). V was trimmed by 2 bases and J by 1 base, leaving 13 bases between them. This CDR3 is built from 16 residues. The germline V gene has CDR1 MGHDK and CDR2 SYGVNS.

This clone was seen a few times. The V and J genes are TRBV19 and TRBJ1-2; 9 bases match TRBD1. The CDR3 extends over 12 amino acids. CDR1 and CDR2 (germline): LNHDA, SQIVND (reference sequence). V lost 6 bases, J lost 6 bases, and 2 bases stayed unmatched. The CDR3, as DNA: TGTGCCAGTAGGTGGACAGGGGATGGCTACACCTTC. Translated, it gives CASRWTGDGYTF.

This clone was observed once. The chain is built from TRBV18 and TRBJ2-3; 10 bases agree with TRBD2. Germline CDR1 KGHSH, CDR2 LQKENI. V was pared by 1 base and J by 2 bases, with 3 bases of the junction left unmatched. The CDR3 spans 16 residues. Here the CDR3 reads CASSPRLAGATDTQYF. The DNA of the CDR3 is TGTGCCAGCTCACCACGGCTAGCGGGAGCCACAGATACGCAGTATTTT.

This chain connects TRBV27 to TRBJ1-1; D possibly corresponds to TRBD1 (5 bases). CDR1 and CDR2 (germline): MNHEY, SMNVEV (reference sequence). This CDR3 contains 13 residues. V was cut by 7 bases and J by 8 bases, with 17 bases left in between. CDR3 loop: CASNGWGGGEAFF. Here the CDR3 DNA reads TGTGCCAGCAACGGGTGGGGCGGCGGAGAAGCTTTCTTT.

This chain uses TRBV9 with TRBJ1-6, with D perhaps TRBD1 (5 bases). V lost 0 bases to trimming and J lost 5 bases, with 12 bases between them. From germline, CDR1 is SGDLS and CDR2 YYNGEE. This CDR3 has 16 residues. CDR3 coding DNA: TGTGCCAGCAGCGTAGCACCGACAGAGAATAATTCACCCCTCCACTTT. Protein sequence: CASSVAPTENNSPLHF. Supplemented by reference TRBV9 and TRBJ1-6, the full variable domain reads DSGVTQTPKHLITATGQRVTLRCSPRSGDLSVYWYQQSLDQGLQFLIQYYNGEERAKGNILERFSAQQFPDLHSELNLSSLELGDSALYFCASSVAPTENNSPLHFGNGTRLTVT.

The chain carries TRBV12-3 or TRBV12-4 and TRBJ1-1; 7 nucleotides align to TRBD1. The CDR3 consists of 13 residues. V lost 6 bases and J lost 4; bases outside the gene matches: 5. The CDR3 nucleotides read TGTGCCAGCAGATCCAACAGGGGCACTGAAGCTTTCTTT. Residues: CASRSNRGTEAFF.

The chain is built from TRBV6-5 and TRBJ1-1, with a possible D match to TRBD1 (6 bases). CDR1 is MNHEY and CDR2 is SVGAGI in the germline V gene. This CDR3 region has 13 residues. The V and J ends lost 2 bases and 8 bases respectively, with 12 bases between them. As DNA, the CDR3 is TGTGCCAGCAGTTACAATTCTGGGACAGAAGCTTTCTTT. This translates into CASSYNSGTEAFF.

This chain uses TRBV2 with TRBJ2-3; 7 nucleotides line up with TRBD1. The CDR3 runs to 14 residues. V dropped 10 bases and J dropped 3; count of bases not matched to a gene: 10. Germline assignment: CDR1 SNHLY and CDR2 FYNNEI. The CDR3 DNA is TGTGCCATTGACAGGGAATGGGGAACAGATACGCAGTATTTT. Translating it yields CAIDREWGTDTQYF.

The gene calls are TRBV29-1 and TRBJ2-6; the match to TRBD2 covers 9 bases. The germline gives CDR1 SQVTM, CDR2 ANQGSEA. This CDR3 is built from 17 residues. V shed 6 bases and J 4 bases; nucleotides not matched to a gene: 13. CDR3 nucleotide sequence: TGCAGCGTCGTACTTAGCGGGAGTCTAAGAGGGGCCAACGTCCTGACTTTC. Translation: CSVVLSGSLRGANVLTF.

On this clone: Other DNA sequences within the sample encode an identical CDR3. The V and J genes are TRBV9 and TRBJ1-4; no reliable D call. This CDR3 has 15 residues. CDR1 and CDR2 (germline): SGDLS, YYNGEE. The V end was cut by 0 bases, the J end by 0 bases, with 6 bases between. The CDR3 sequence is CASSVVGATNEKLFF. Written as DNA, the CDR3 is TGTGCCAGCAGCGTAGTGGGAGCAACTAATGAAAAACTGTTTTTT. The full variable domain, its missing parts supplied by reference TRBV9 and TRBJ1-4, is DSGVTQTPKHLITATGQRVTLRCSPRSGDLSVYWYQQSLDQGLQFLIQYYNGEERAKGNILERFSAQQFPDLHSELNLSSLELGDSALYFCASSVVGATNEKLFFGSGTQLSVL.

This clone was seen a single time. The chain combines TRBV7-2 with TRBJ1-4; D unresolved. The CDR3 has 15 residues. Trimming took off 1 base at V and 5 bases at J, with 11 bases between the two ends. Germline CDR1 SGHTA, CDR2 FQGNSA. CDR3 amino acids: CASSLDVPRNEKLFF. As DNA, the CDR3 is TGTGCCAGCAGCTTAGACGTCCCTCGGAATGAAAAACTGTTTTTT.

The V call is TRBV5-1, the J call TRBJ1-1; the D gene is possibly TRBD1 (6 bases). The CDR3 covers 16 residues. V was cut by 2 bases and J by 5 bases, with 19 bases left in between. Germline CDR1 and CDR2: SGHRS and YFSETQ. DNA for the CDR3: TGCGCCAGCAGCTTACCTTGGCGGGGGGCTGGAACTGAAGCTTTCTTT. Translating gives CASSLPWRGAGTEAFF.